This T cell receptor beta chain was recovered during a study of cytomegalovirus exposure and HLA in healthy donors. This clone was seen more than once but under ten times. Its antigen is not known. The PCR was carried out with 60 Vbeta primers and 13 Jbeta primers. Produced via immunoSEQ multiplex PCR; TCRdb's table is partial and in-frame only. The table shows over 150,000 clones, with around four fifths occurring only once. The CDR3 is made up of 15 amino acids. Germline assignment: CDR1 SGHNT and CDR2 YYREEE (reference sequence). V gave up 3 bases and J gave up 8 bases; unmatched junction bases: 12. Whole-study findings and limits: The HLA-A and HLA-B alleles of most subjects were reportedly predicted accurately from TCR beta sequences. Certain indistinguishable V segments, among them TRBV6-2 and TRBV6-3, were excluded. Common viral pathogens seemed, in a later analysis, to connect with several of the most significant clusters.

The receptor's source is a woman aged 45-59 years in good health and CMV-seropositive. The genes are TRBV5-4 and TRBJ2-3, with 7 bases aligning to TRBD1. Sequenced material: PBMCs. CDR3 sequence (DNA): TGTGCCAGCAGCTCGCCTCCCGACAGGGTGGGTACGCAGTATTTT. This gives the protein CASSSPPDRVGTQYF.